The clone carrying this T cell receptor (beta chain) has more than one count but fewer than ten. Between the trimmed V and J ends, which lost 1 base and 5 bases, there was a span of 14 bases. Germline lookup yields CDR1 DFQATT and CDR2 SNEGSKA (reference sequence). The length of the CDR3 is 14 residues. Using a J-beta primer mix together with a sample-barcoded 5' primer, a second PCR was run for roughly 7 to 11 cycles. TCRdb ran MiXCR on the 5' RACE reads and lists one entry per CDR3 protein. The sample has hundreds of thousands of distinct CDR3 sequences, roughly 50% seen once. These data belong to a study of blood T cells in healthy people across ages.

J is TRBJ2-5 and V is TRBV20-1; TRBD2 is a possible D gene (5 bases). The sequence derives from a man older than 75 in good health. The sample taken for sequencing was blood. The CDR3 is CSARVLAGGETQYF. The CDR3, as DNA: TGCAGTGCTAGAGTGCTAGCAGGAGGCGAGACCCAGTACTTC.